This T cell receptor beta chain was observed in a study of cytomegalovirus exposure and HLA in healthy donors. Overall study findings and caveats: A classifier reportedly called cytomegalovirus status with high sensitivity and specificity. A later analysis revealed that TCR association rates differed between HLA loci, peaking at DRB1 and bottoming out at HLA-C.

This clone was recorded only once. The antigen is not known. This sample also contains other DNA sequences that code for the same CDR3. Vbeta (60) and Jbeta (13) primers were used in the PCR. Data came from immunoSEQ multiplex PCR; TCRdb stores just in-frame clones and leaves some out. The sample lists about 170,000 clones; 70% to 80% were seen once. The length of the CDR3 is 13 residues. V was pared by 0 bases and J by 0 bases, with 3 bases between. Germline V gene sequence: CDR1 KGHSH, CDR2 LQKENI. The specimen sequenced was PBMCs. V usage is TRBV18 and J usage is TRBJ2-7, with D unresolved. The clonotype comes from a woman between 25 and 40 years old in good health and CMV-seropositive. CDR3 bases: TGTGCCAGCTCACCACCGAGCTCCTACGAGCAGTACTTC. Its protein product is CASSPPSSYEQYF.